The source of this T cell receptor (beta chain) is a study of post-analysis software for immune sequencing data. Whole-study context: The study covered relapsing-remitting, secondary progressive and progressive-relapsing courses of multiple sclerosis. General study findings and limits: About 5 TRBV segments, including TRBV5-6, TRBV5-1 and TRBV20-1, were more frequent in patients than controls. Relative to controls, patients with multiple sclerosis showed significantly lower normalized Chao1 diversity. Strong co-clustering by F measure was evident for samples that had been prepared in the same batch.

The table lists this clonotype with many counts. Its specificity is unknown. Incorporated into the TCR beta cDNA libraries were unique molecular identifiers, which served to reduce PCR and sequencing biases. Starting from roughly 1.1 to 9.2 million T cells, the study yielded about 500,000 cDNA molecules. One entry per CDR3 protein results from TCRdb running MiXCR on the PCR reads. The sample shows roughly 580,000 distinct CDR3 sequences, 44% of them seen only once. The CDR3 length is 13 residues. The germline V gene encodes CDR1 PRHDT and CDR2 FYEKMQ (reference sequence). Trimming cost V 5 bases and J 5 bases, with 12 bases left between them.

The TCR was taken from a girl between 10 and 17 years old with multiple sclerosis. The material sequenced was blood. V and J are TRBV13 and TRBJ1-2; D is unresolved. The CDR3 loop reads CASSIDNEYGYTF. The CDR3 nucleotides are TGTGCCAGCAGCATCGACAACGAGTATGGCTACACCTTC.